The clone carrying this TCR beta chain was counted once. In the authors' methods: For nucleated cells, counts were estimated from reference gene primer amplification. Here immunoSEQ multiplex PCR was the method, and the copy in TCRdb shows in-frame clones only, minus some. The V and J calls and clone size come from that table; D and trimming were worked out from the DNA. Among 85,000 to 100,000 clones listed, roughly 89% were seen once. These data are taken from a study of blood T cell repertoires in COVID-19. The germline V gene has CDR1 DFQATT and CDR2 SNEGSKA (reference sequence). The CDR3 contains 11 residues. The V end was cut by 3 bases, the J end by 3 bases, with 5 bases between.

This receptor was identified in a man aged 50 to 60 with active or convalescent COVID-19. The sample was peripheral blood. The chain uses TRBV20-1 and TRBJ1-2; D gene ambiguous. CDR3 in amino acids: CSASPYYGYTF. The CDR3, as DNA: TGCAGTGCTAGTCCGTACTATGGCTACACCTTC.